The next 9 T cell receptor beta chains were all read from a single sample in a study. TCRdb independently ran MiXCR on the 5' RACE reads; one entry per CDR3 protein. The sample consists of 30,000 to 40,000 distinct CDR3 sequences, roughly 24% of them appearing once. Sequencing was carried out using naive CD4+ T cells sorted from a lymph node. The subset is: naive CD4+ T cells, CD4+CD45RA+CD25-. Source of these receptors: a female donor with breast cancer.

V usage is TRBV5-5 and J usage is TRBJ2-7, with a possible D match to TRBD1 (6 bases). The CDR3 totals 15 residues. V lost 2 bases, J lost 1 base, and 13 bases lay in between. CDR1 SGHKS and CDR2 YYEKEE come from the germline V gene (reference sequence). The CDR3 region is CASSLNTGQSYEQYF. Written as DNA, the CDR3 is TGTGCCAGCAGCTTAAACACAGGGCAATCCTACGAGCAGTACTTC. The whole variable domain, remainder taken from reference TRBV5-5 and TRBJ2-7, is DAGVTQSPTHLIKTRGQQVTLRCSPISGHKSVSWYQQVLGQGPQFIFQYYEKEERGRGNFPDRFSARQFPNYSSELNVNALLLGDSALYLCASSLNTGQSYEQYFGPGTRLTVT.

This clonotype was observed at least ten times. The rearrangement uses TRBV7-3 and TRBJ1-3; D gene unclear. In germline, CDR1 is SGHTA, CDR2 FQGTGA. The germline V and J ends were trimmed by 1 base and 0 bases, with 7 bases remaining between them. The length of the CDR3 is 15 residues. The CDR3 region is CASSLSGPSGNTIYF. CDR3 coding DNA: TGTGCCAGCAGCTTAAGCGGCCCCTCTGGAAACACCATATATTTT.

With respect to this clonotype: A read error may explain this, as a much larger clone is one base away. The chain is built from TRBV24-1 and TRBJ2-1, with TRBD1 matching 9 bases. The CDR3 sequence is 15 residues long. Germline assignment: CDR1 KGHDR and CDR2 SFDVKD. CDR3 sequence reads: CAASDPGTGTNEQFF. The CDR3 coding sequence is TGTGCCGCCAGTGATCCCGGGACAGGGACAAATGAGCAGTTCTTC.

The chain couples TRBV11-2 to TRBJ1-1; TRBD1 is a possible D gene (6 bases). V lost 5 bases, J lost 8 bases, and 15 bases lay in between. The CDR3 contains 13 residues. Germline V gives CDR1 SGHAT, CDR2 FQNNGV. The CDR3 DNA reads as TGTGCCAGCAGCCGCCCCGGACAGAGGGAAGCTTTCTTT. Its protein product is CASSRPGQREAFF.

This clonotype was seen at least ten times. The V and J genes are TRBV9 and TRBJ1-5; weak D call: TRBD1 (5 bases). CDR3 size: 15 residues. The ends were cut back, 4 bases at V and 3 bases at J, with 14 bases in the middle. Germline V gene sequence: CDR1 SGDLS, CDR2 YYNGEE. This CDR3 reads CASSTQGDYNQPQHF. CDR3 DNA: TGTGCCAGCAGCACTCAAGGGGACTACAATCAGCCCCAGCATTTT.

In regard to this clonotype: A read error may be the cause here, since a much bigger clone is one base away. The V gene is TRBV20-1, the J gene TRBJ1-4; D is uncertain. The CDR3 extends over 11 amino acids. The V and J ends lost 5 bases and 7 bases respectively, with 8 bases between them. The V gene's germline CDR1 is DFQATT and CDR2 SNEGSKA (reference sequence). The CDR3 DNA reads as TGCAGTGCTTGGGGTGTTGAAAAACTGTTTTTT. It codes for CSAWGVEKLFF.

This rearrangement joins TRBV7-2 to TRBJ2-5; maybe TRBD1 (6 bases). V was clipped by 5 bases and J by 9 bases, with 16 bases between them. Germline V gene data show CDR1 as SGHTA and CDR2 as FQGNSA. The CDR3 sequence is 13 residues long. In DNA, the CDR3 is TGTGCCAGCAGCAGCCAGACAGGCCAGGCCCAGTACTTC. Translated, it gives CASSSQTGQAQYF.

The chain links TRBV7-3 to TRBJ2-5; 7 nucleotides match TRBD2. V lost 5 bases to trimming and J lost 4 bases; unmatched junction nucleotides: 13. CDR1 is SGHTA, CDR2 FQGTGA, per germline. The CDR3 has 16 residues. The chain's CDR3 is CASSPQSGGRVETQYF. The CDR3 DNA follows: TGTGCCAGCAGCCCCCAGTCTGGCGGGAGAGTAGAGACCCAGTACTTC.

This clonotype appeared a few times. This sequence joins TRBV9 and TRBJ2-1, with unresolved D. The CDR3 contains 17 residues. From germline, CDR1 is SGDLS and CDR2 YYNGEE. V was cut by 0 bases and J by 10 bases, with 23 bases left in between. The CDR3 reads CASSVVPSGPSRTEQFF. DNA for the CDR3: TGTGCCAGCAGCGTAGTTCCCTCGGGCCCAAGCCGGACCGAGCAGTTCTTC.